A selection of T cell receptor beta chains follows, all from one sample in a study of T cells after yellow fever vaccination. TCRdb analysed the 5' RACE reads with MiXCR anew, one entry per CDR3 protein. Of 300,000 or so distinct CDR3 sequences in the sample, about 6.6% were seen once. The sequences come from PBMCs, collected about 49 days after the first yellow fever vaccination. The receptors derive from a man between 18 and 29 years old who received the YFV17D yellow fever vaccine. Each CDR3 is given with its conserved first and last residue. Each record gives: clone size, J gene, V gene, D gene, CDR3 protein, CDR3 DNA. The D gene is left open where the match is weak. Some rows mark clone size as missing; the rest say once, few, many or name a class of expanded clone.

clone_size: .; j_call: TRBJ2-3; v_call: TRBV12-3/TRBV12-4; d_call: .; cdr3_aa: CASRDKGGTDTQYF; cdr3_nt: TGTGCCAGCAGGGACAAGGGTGGCACAGATACGCAGTATTTT
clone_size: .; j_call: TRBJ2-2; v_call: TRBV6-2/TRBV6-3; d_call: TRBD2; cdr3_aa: CASTSLRIDTSGENTGELFF; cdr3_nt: TGTGCCAGCACCTCCCTAAGGATTGACACTAGCGGGGAGAACACCGGGGAGCTGTTTTTT
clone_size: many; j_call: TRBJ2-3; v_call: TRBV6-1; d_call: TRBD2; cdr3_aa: CASTLAGADTQYF; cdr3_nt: TGTGCCAGCACCTTAGCGGGGGCAGATACGCAGTATTTT
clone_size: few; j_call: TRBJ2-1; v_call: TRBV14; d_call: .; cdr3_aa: CASSQDRDTLGLHEQFF; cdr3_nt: TGTGCCAGCAGCCAAGACAGGGACACGTTGGGCCTCCATGAGCAGTTCTTC
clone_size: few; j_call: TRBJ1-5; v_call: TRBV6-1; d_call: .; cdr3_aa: CASSRRLQGGNQPQHF; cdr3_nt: TGTGCCAGCAGTAGAAGACTACAGGGAGGTAATCAGCCCCAGCATTTT
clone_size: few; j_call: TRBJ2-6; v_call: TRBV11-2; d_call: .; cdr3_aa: CASSSPRTVSSGANVLTF; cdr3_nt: TGTGCCAGCAGCTCACCCAGGACGGTGAGCTCTGGGGCCAACGTCCTGACTTTC
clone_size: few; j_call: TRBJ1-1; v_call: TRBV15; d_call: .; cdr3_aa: CATSNPLNTEAFF; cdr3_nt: TGTGCCACCAGCAATCCCTTGAACACTGAAGCTTTCTTT
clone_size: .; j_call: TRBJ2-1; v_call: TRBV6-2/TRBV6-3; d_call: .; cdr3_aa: CASSSPRTGSYNEQFF; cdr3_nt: TGTGCCAGCAGTTCACCCCGGACTGGGTCCTACAATGAGCAGTTCTTC
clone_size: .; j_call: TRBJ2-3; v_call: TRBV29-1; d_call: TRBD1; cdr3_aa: CSVRRDRLTDTQYF; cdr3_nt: TGCAGCGTAAGAAGGGACAGACTAACAGATACGCAGTATTTT
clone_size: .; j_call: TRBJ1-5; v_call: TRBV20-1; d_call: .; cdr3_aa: CSARVRGTNNQPQHF; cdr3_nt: TGCAGTGCTAGAGTGAGGGGAACGAATAATCAGCCCCAGCATTTT
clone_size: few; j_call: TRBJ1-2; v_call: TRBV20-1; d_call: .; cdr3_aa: CSARVPREDYYGYTF; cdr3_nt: TGCAGTGCTAGAGTCCCCAGGGAGGACTACTATGGCTACACCTTC
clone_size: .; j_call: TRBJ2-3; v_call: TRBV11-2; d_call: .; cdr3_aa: CASSLDFPSTDTQYF; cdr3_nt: TGTGCCAGCAGCTTAGATTTCCCGAGCACAGATACGCAGTATTTT
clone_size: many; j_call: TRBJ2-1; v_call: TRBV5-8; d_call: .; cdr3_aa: CASSSIGSYNEQFF; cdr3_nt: TGTGCCAGCAGCTCAATCGGCTCCTACAATGAGCAGTTCTTC
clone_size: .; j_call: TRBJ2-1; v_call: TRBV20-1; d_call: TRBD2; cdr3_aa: CSARTSGDEQFF; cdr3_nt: TGCAGTGCCCGGACTAGCGGGGATGAGCAGTTCTTC
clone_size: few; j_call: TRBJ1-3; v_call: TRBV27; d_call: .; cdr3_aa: CASSPQGGNTIYF; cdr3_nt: TGTGCCAGCAGTCCCCAGGGGGGAAACACCATATATTTT
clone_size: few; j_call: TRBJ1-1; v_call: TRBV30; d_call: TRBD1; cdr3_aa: CAWRLRTGGNTEAFF; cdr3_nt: TGTGCCTGGAGGTTGAGGACAGGGGGGAACACTGAAGCTTTCTTT
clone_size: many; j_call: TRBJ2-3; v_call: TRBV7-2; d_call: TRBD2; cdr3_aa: CASSSLRGLAGSDTQYF; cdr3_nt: TGTGCCAGCAGCTCCCTCCGAGGGCTAGCGGGGTCAGATACGCAGTATTTT
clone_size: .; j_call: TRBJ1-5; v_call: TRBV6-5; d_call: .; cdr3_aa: CASSYSITNQPQHF; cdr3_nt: TGTGCCAGCAGTTACTCGATAACTAATCAGCCCCAGCATTTT
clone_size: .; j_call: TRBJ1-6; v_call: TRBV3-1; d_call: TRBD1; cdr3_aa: CASSLTGENSPLHF; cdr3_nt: TGTGCCAGCAGCCTCACAGGGGAGAATTCACCCCTCCACTTT
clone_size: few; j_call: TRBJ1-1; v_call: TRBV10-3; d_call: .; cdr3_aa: CAISDHRYGGTEAFF; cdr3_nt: TGTGCCATCAGTGACCACCGTTACGGTGGCACTGAAGCTTTCTTT